This is a list of T cell receptor beta chains from one sample in a study of T cell changes during pregnancy in multiple sclerosis. TCRdb keeps only in-frame clones here, not all; method: immunoSEQ multiplex PCR. The sample lists 84,000 or so clones; just under 95% were seen once. The sample here was peripheral blood, taken in the third trimester of pregnancy. All receptors come from a female donor with multiple sclerosis, enrolled in a pregnancy study. Each CDR3 is given with its conserved first and last residue. The D gene is left open where the match is weak. Not every row has a clone size; where given, it reads once, few, many or a size class.

>TRBD1|TRBV27|NA|TRBJ1-2
CASSSTRDRYNYGYTF
TGTGCCAGCAGTTCGACCCGGGACAGATATAACTATGGCTACACCTTC
>NA|TRBV19|NA|TRBJ1-1
CASSMTGITYNTEAFF
TGTGCCAGTAGTATGACCGGGATCACCTACAACACTGAAGCTTTCTTT
>NA|TRBV5-1|NA|TRBJ2-3
CASSLGQNQLTQYF
TGCGCCAGCAGCTTGGGACAGAATCAGCTTACGCAGTATTTT
>NA|TRBV5-1|NA|TRBJ2-3
CASSLIGTDTQYF
TGCGCCAGCAGCTTGATAGGCACAGATACGCAGTATTTT
>TRBD1|TRBV28|NA|TRBJ2-7
CASSLDRASYEQYF
TGTGCCAGCAGTTTGGACAGGGCGTCCTACGAGCAGTACTTC
>NA|TRBV27|NA|TRBJ2-2
CASSLQGLANTGELFF
TGTGCCAGCAGTCTGCAGGGTTTGGCGAACACCGGGGAGCTGTTTTTT
>NA|TRBV18|NA|TRBJ1-1
CASSPPSGDQSNFF
TGTGCCAGCTCACCACCATCGGGAGACCAGAGTAATTTCTTT
>NA|TRBV1|NA|TRBJ1-2
CTKVGQGNWYGYTF
NA
>TRBD2|TRBV7-9|NA|TRBJ2-1
CASSHGLAGGGVEQFF
TGTGCCAGCAGCCACGGACTAGCGGGAGGGGGGGTTGAGCAGTTCTTC
>TRBD1|TRBV6-1|NA|TRBJ2-1
CASSFDRGDNEQFF
TGTGCCAGCAGTTTCGACAGGGGCGACAATGAGCAGTTCTTC
>NA|TRBV7-9|once|TRBJ1-2
CASSLGDITLPNYGYTF
TGTGCCAGCAGCTTAGGAGACATTACCCTGCCTAACTATGGCTACACCTTC
>TRBD2|TRBV19|NA|TRBJ2-2
CASSTGLATTGELFF
TGTGCCAGTAGTACCGGACTAGCGACCACCGGGGAGCTGTTTTTT
>TRBD1|TRBV7-8|NA|TRBJ2-3
CTSGQGVDTQYF
TGTACCTCGGGACAGGGGGTAGATACGCAGTATTTT
>TRBD2|TRBV2|NA|TRBJ2-5
CASSEAGTSGSETQYF
TGTGCCAGCAGTGAAGCAGGGACTAGCGGGAGTGAGACCCAGTACTTC
>NA|TRBV5-6|NA|TRBJ2-4
CASSGMIPGWGRENIQYF
TGTGCCAGCAGCGGGATGATACCAGGGTGGGGGCGTGAAAACATTCAGTACTTC
>TRBD2|TRBV4-1|NA|TRBJ2-1
CASSKDIAGASRYNEQFF
TGCGCCAGCAGCAAGGACATAGCGGGAGCGAGCCGCTACAATGAGCAGTTCTTC
>TRBD1|TRBV2|NA|TRBJ1-1
CASSRQGGSTEAFF
TGTGCCAGCAGTAGACAGGGGGGCAGCACTGAAGCTTTCTTT
>NA|TRBV19|NA|TRBJ2-5
CASSPGNQETQYF
TGTGCCAGTAGTCCGGGGAATCAAGAGACCCAGTACTTC
>NA|TRBV27|NA|TRBJ1-1
CASSSGTEAFF
TGTGCCAGCAGTTCGGGAACTGAAGCTTTCTTT
>NA|TRBV7-9|NA|TRBJ2-3
CASSLGQDREDTQYF
TGTGCCAGCAGCTTAGGACAGGACCGGGAAGATACGCAGTATTTT
>TRBD1|TRBV18|NA|TRBJ1-1
CASSPAGGARMNTEAFF
TGTGCCAGCTCACCAGCAGGGGGCGCAAGAATGAACACTGAAGCTTTCTTT
>NA|TRBV5-4|NA|TRBJ2-2
CASSLAPSGAGGELFF
TGTGCCAGCAGCTTGGCGCCCTCAGGGGCCGGCGGGGAGCTGTTTTTT
>NA|TRBV10-1|NA|TRBJ2-1
CASSAPPGLYNEQFF
TGCGCCAGCAGCGCCCCCCCGGGACTTTACAATGAGCAGTTCTTC
>NA|TRBV4-1|NA|TRBJ2-6
CASSPRLASGANVLTF
TGCGCCAGCAGTCCTAGACTGGCCTCTGGGGCCAACGTCCTGACTTTC
>TRBD2|TRBV6-4|NA|TRBJ2-1
CASSSDAGGQSNEQFF
TGTGCCAGCAGTAGTGACGCGGGGGGCCAGAGCAATGAGCAGTTCTTC
>TRBD2|TRBV27|once|TRBJ2-1
CASSPRTSGGHYNEQFF
TGTGCCAGCAGTCCTCGGACTAGCGGAGGTCACTACAATGAGCAGTTCTTC
>NA|TRBV19|NA|TRBJ1-1
CASSWTTEAFF
TGTGCCAGTAGCTGGACAACTGAAGCTTTCTTT
>NA|TRBV6-5|NA|TRBJ2-5
CASSFGGDLKTQYF
TGTGCCAGCAGTTTCGGTGGGGACTTGAAGACCCAGTACTTC
>TRBD1|TRBV5-1|NA|TRBJ2-2
CATRTGHTGELFF
TGCGCCACCCGGACAGGCCACACCGGGGAGCTGTTTTTT
>NA|TRBV29-1|once|TRBJ2-7
CSVGTDEQYF
TGCAGCGTTGGGACAGACGAGCAGTACTTC
>NA|TRBV6-1|NA|TRBJ2-4
CASGYEGGTKNIQYF
TGTGCCAGCGGGTATGAGGGCGGAACCAAAAACATTCAGTACTTC
>NA|TRBV4-1|NA|TRBJ2-7
CASSQESRGTYEQYF
TGCGCCAGCAGCCAAGAGTCTCGGGGTACCTACGAGCAGTACTTC
>TRBD1|TRBV28|NA|TRBJ2-7
CASTGTGSIYEQYF
TGTGCCAGCACCGGGACAGGGAGTATCTACGAGCAGTACTTC
>NA|TRBV6-1|NA|TRBJ2-2
CASRNAREGGELFF
TGTGCCAGCAGAAACGCCAGGGAAGGGGGGGAGCTGTTTTTT
>TRBD2|TRBV27|once|TRBJ2-3
CASIPGGLVTDTQYF
TGTGCCAGCATCCCGGGAGGTTTGGTCACAGATACGCAGTATTTT
>NA|TRBV28|NA|TRBJ2-7
CASSPIHRHYEQYF
TGTGCCAGCAGTCCAATTCACAGGCACTACGAGCAGTACTTC
>NA|TRBV29-1|NA|TRBJ2-7
CSASQGRLYEQYF
TGCAGCGCCTCACAGGGGAGGCTATACGAGCAGTACTTC
>TRBD2|TRBV9|NA|TRBJ2-7
CASSVSGDYEQYF
TGTGCCAGCAGCGTCAGCGGGGACTACGAGCAGTACTTC
>NA|TRBV30|NA|TRBJ1-5
CAWSSTGSQPQHF
TGTGCCTGGAGTAGTACAGGGAGTCAGCCCCAGCATTTT
>TRBD1|TRBV5-4|NA|TRBJ2-7
CASSLVGTGGEQYF
TGTGCCAGCAGCTTGGTAGGGACAGGGGGCGAGCAGTACTTC
>TRBD2|TRBV4-1|once|TRBJ2-2
CASSQRTSGSANTGELFF
TGCGCCAGCAGCCAAAGGACTAGCGGGAGCGCGAACACCGGGGAGCTGTTTTTT
>NA|TRBV7-2|NA|TRBJ1-2
CASSASLSGREYGYTF
TGTGCCAGCAGCGCCTCCCTCTCAGGGAGGGAATATGGCTACACCTTC
>NA|TRBV30|NA|TRBJ2-1
CAWSVHTTAEQFF
TGTGCCTGGAGTGTCCACACCACCGCTGAGCAGTTCTTC
>NA|TRBV5-1|once|TRBJ1-1
CASSLGANTEAFF
TGCGCCAGCAGCTTGGGGGCGAACACTGAAGCTTTCTTT
>NA|TRBV7-2|NA|TRBJ1-1
CASTLPGLTEAFF
TGTGCCAGCACCCTTCCGGGACTCACTGAAGCTTTCTTT
>NA|TRBV4-3|NA|TRBJ2-1
CASSPQVHNEQFF
TGCGCCAGCAGCCCGCAGGTCCACAATGAGCAGTTCTTC
>TRBD1|TRBV18|NA|TRBJ1-1
CASSPLDRVATEAFF
TGTGCCAGCTCACCACTCGACAGGGTTGCCACTGAAGCTTTCTTT
>NA|TRBV28|once|TRBJ1-2
CASSLLAIGGVGYTF
TGTGCCAGCAGTTTATTGGCCATCGGGGGAGTAGGCTACACCTTC
>NA|TRBV6-5|NA|TRBJ1-1
CASSYGGSGVRAFF
TGTGCCAGCAGTTACGGGGGGTCGGGCGTACGGGCTTTCTTT
>TRBD2|TRBV5-1|NA|TRBJ2-2
CASSSRGGPGELFF
TGCGCCAGCAGCTCCCGGGGGGGTCCCGGGGAGCTGTTTTTT
>TRBD2|TRBV7-9|NA|TRBJ2-1
CASSPPSGRALEQFF
TGTGCCAGCAGCCCCCCGAGCGGGAGGGCTCTAGAGCAGTTCTTC
>NA|TRBV5-1|NA|TRBJ1-1
CASSLVRLTEAFF
TGCGCCAGCAGCTTGGTTCGGTTAACTGAAGCTTTCTTT